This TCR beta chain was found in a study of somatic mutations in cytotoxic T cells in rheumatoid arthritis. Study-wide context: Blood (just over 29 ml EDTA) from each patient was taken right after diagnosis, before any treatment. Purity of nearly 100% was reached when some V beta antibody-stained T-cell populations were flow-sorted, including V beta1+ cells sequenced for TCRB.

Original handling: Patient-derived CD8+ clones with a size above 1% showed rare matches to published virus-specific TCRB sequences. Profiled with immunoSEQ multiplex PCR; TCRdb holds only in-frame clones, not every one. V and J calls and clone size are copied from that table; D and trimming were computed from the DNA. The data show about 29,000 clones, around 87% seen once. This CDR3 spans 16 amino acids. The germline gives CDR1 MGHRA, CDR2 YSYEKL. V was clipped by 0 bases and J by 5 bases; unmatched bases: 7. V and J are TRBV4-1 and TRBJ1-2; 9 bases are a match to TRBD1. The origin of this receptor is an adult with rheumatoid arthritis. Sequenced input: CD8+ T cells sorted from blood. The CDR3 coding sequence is TGCGCCAGCAGCCAAGAAAGGGGACAGGGCTGGTATGGCTACACCTTC. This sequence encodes CASSQERGQGWYGYTF.